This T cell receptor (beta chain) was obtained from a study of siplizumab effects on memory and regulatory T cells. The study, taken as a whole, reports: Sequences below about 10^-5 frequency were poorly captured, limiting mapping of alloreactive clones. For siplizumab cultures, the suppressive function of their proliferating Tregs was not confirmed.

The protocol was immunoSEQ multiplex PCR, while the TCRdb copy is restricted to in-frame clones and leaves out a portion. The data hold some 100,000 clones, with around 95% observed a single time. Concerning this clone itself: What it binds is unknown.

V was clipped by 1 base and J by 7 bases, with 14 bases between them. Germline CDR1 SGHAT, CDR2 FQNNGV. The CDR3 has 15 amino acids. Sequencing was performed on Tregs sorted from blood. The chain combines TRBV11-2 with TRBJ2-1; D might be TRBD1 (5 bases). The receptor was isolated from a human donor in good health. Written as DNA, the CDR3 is TGTGCCAGCAGCTTAGGGGGCGGTTCTTGGAATGAGCAGTTCTTC. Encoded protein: CASSLGGGSWNEQFF.